This T cell receptor (beta chain) stems from a study of blood T cell repertoires in COVID-19 (dated by TCRdb to between 2020 and 2021). With respect to the entire study: Samples from collaborators originated in the United States, Italy and Spain and spanned both the acute and convalescent phases of COVID-19. The prospective study material was composed of cDNA or gDNA derived from T cells, B-cell-depleted T cells, or PBMCs. Deeply sampled blood TCRbeta repertoires from subjects exposed to, actively infected with, or recovered from COVID-19 were included in the dataset. The repertoires were released in a freely available public database intended as a resource for research on the immune response to SARS-CoV-2. The samples were drawn from the first 160 participants of the ongoing ImmuneRACE study and from 1,200 or so subjects provided by 6 global collaborators. A de-identified subject ID, COVID-19 status, age in years and sex were almost always included in the sample metadata. Where available, HLA class I and class II types were taken from metadata supplied by the sample provider and were not determined by assay-based typing.

Trimming takes 0 bases from V and 5 bases from J, and the germline ends sit 8 bases apart. CDR1 and CDR2 are read off the germline V gene as SGDLS and YYNGEE. Taken from cysteine to phenylalanine, the CDR3 has 13 residues. CDR3 DNA is the only sequence kept; it has 39 bases, read in frame from the first base. Collaborating institutions collected whole blood in K2EDTA tubes following their own protocols. For TCRbeta analysis, collaborator samples were shipped as frozen whole blood, as isolated PBMCs, or as DNA extracted from either sample type. Turning to this clone: Its antigen specificity is not known. One base away there is no much larger clone; base qualities are not given. Other DNA sequences in this sample translate to the same CDR3.

TCRbeta CDR3 regions were amplified from genomic DNA by means of the immunoSEQ Assay, a bias-controlled multiplex PCR. The study's own analysis went as follows. Within the assay, amplification of reference gene primers was used to estimate how many nucleated cells each sample contained. Sequence reads were collapsed and filtered to measure the absolute abundance of every unique TCRbeta CDR3 rearrangement. For each sample, productive Simpson clonality was calculated as the square root of Simpson's diversity index over productive rearrangements. Here the immuneACCESS table is served through TCRdb, limited to in-frame sequences with V and J called. Missing clones are a known gap in these copies; in checked studies unresolved V genes cover under half, and the rest lacks a known reason. Clonal size and the V and J genes are those of that table, whereas D and trimming came from the DNA. For this sample the table gives about 75,000 clones, of which about 74% were detected only once. Approximately 2.4% of the sample lies in the top ten.

What the authors observed across the whole study: Clinical and demographic metadata were provided uncurated, with the amount varying by source and participant.

This sequence originates from a human donor with acute or convalescent COVID-19. The donor label of this sample is uncertain. The chain is encoded by TRBV9 joined to TRBJ1-1, with TRBD1 as a weak D call on 6 bases. Material: peripheral blood. The DNA is TGTGCCAGCAGCGTAGGACAGGTAACTGAAGCTTTCTTT. This translates into CASSVGQVTEAFF.